The sequence of this T cell receptor (beta chain) was determined in a study of identical twins. Remarks on this clonotype: Its antigen is undetermined.

Each CDR3 protein is one row after TCRdb ran MiXCR on the 5' RACE reads. The sample records approximately 500,000 distinct CDR3 sequences, 15% being singletons. Donors were all healthy Caucasians. The CDR3 consists of 15 residues. The V end was cut by 2 bases, the J end by 2 bases, with 9 bases between. The V gene's germline CDR1 is MNHEY and CDR2 SMNVEV (reference sequence). Study-level points and caveats: The study based its conclusions on cross-sectional statistical analysis and did not follow the same donors.

The data were also submitted as part of a second study, on yellow fever vaccine responses in identical twins.

The sample taken for sequencing was CD4+ T cells sorted from blood. The genes are TRBV27 and TRBJ1-4, with a weak D call TRBD1 (6 bases). The origin of this receptor is a young woman in good health. The CDR3 reads CASSLRGSTNEKLFF. The CDR3 bases are TGTGCCAGCAGTTTAAGGGGGAGTACTAATGAAAAACTGTTTTTT.